The next 27 T cell receptor beta chains were all read from a single sample in a study of PD-1 blockade in classical Hodgkin lymphoma (dated by TCRdb to about 2020). The time point label for this specimen denotes: cycle 2 day 1 (C2D1) of nivolumab. Every trial patient had relapsed following autologous stem cell transplantation, and prior brentuximab vedotin exposure was what differed among cohorts A, B and C. The library was obtained by the immunoSEQ multiplex PCR assay. In TCRdb, the immuneACCESS table is reduced to in-frame sequences with V and J assigned. These tables do not hold every clone; where another copy was compared, an unresolved V gene accounts for under half, and the others remain unexplained. This sample holds about 93,000 clones; about four fifths were observed only once. Approximately 15% of the sample comes from the top ten. Specimen: peripheral blood mononuclear cells (PBMCs), collected before the second cycle of nivolumab. All receptors derive from a human donor with classical Hodgkin lymphoma.

J is TRBJ2-5 and V is TRBV5-1, with unresolved D. Germline V lookup: CDR1 SGHRS, CDR2 YFSETQ. V was shortened by 5 bases and J by 2 bases, with 10 bases between the two germline ends. This CDR3 is built from 13 residues. The CDR3 loop reads CASRSLGQETQYF. The CDR3 region has the DNA TGCGCCAGCAGGTCCCTAGGTCAAGAGACCCAGTACTTC.

This chain links TRBV7-3 with TRBJ2-1; 10 bases line up with TRBD2. In germline, CDR1 is SGHTA, CDR2 FQGTGA. The CDR3 runs to 14 residues. The ends lost 6 bases at V and 3 bases at J; junction bases unmatched: 2. CDR3 loop: CASSPSGSYNEQFF. The CDR3 DNA sequence: TGTGCCAGCAGTCCTAGCGGGAGCTACAATGAGCAGTTCTTC. The variable domain in full, completed from reference TRBV7-3 and TRBJ2-1, reads GAGVSQTPSNKVTEKGKYVELRCDPISGHTALYWYRQSLGQGPEFLIYFQGTGAADDSGLPNDRFFAVRPEGSVSTLKIQRTERGDSAVYLCASSPSGSYNEQFFGPGTRLTVL.

V gene TRBV19 combines with J gene TRBJ1-4; D possibly corresponds to TRBD1 (5 bases). Looked up from germline, CDR1 is LNHDA and CDR2 is SQIVND (reference sequence). Trimming took 8 bases from V and 10 from J, leaving 11 bases between them. The CDR3 runs 11 residues. The CDR3 bases are TGTGCCAGTGGGACCGCCGGAAAACTGTTTTTT. This encodes CASGTAGKLFF.

This chain uses TRBV4-1 with TRBJ2-5; the D call may be TRBD1 or TRBD2 (5 bases each). Between the trimmed V and J ends, which lost 1 base and 1 base, there was a span of 13 bases. This CDR3 is built from 16 residues. The germline gives CDR1 MGHRA, CDR2 YSYEKL. Written as DNA, the CDR3 is TGCGCCAGCAGCCAAGGGGACCGGAGGTCCCAAGAGACCCAGTACTTC. Translating it yields CASSQGDRRSQETQYF.

This chain connects TRBV7-2 to TRBJ1-4; D possibly corresponds to TRBD1 (5 bases). V was trimmed by 4 bases and J by 0 bases, leaving 9 bases between them. Germline V gene data show CDR1 as SGHTA and CDR2 as FQGNSA. The CDR3 length is 15 residues. The CDR3 DNA reads as TGTGCCAGCAGCTCCCAGGGAGCAACTAATGAAAAACTGTTTTTT. This sequence encodes CASSSQGATNEKLFF.

V usage is TRBV27 and J usage is TRBJ2-1; 7 positions agree with TRBD2. The CDR3 is made up of 15 amino acids. With 2 bases clipped from V and 3 bases from J, the junction kept 4 bases outside the gene matches. Germline CDR1 reads MNHEY; CDR2 reads SMNVEV (reference sequence). In DNA, the CDR3 is TGTGCCAGCAGTTTAGGGCTAGCGGTCTACAATGAGCAGTTCTTC. Translated: CASSLGLAVYNEQFF.

The chain employs TRBV5-1 and TRBJ2-1; 8 bases are a match to TRBD1. The CDR3 runs 17 residues. Trimming removed 2 bases from V and 3 bases from J; junction bases left unmatched: 10. From germline, CDR1 is SGHRS and CDR2 YFSETQ. The CDR3: CASSFSSGTGSYNEQFF. In DNA form, the CDR3 reads TGCGCCAGCAGCTTTAGTTCCGGGACAGGAAGCTACAATGAGCAGTTCTTC. Together with reference TRBV5-1 and TRBJ2-1, the CDR3 gives the full variable domain: KAGVTQTPRYLIKTRGQQVTLSCSPISGHRSVSWYQQTPGQGLQFLFEYFSETQRNKGNFPGRFSGRQFSNSRSEMNVSTLELGDSALYLCASSFSSGTGSYNEQFFGPGTRLTVL.

The V gene is TRBV7-2, the J gene TRBJ1-1; D call uncertain. The V and J ends lost 4 bases and 8 bases respectively, with 23 bases between them. The CDR3 is 16 residues long. Germline assignment: CDR1 SGHTA and CDR2 FQGNSA. CDR3 amino acids: CASSSQPSGIAKEAFF. The CDR3 DNA follows: TGTGCCAGCAGCTCCCAACCGTCGGGCATCGCCAAGGAAGCTTTCTTT.

The chain uses TRBV15 and TRBJ2-7, with 7 nucleotides matching TRBD1. This CDR3 contains 15 residues. Germline V gene sequence: CDR1 LNHNV, CDR2 YYDKDF (reference sequence). Germline trimming cut 1 base from V and 3 bases from J; bases unmatched to any gene: 6. Written as DNA, the CDR3 is TGTGCCACCAGCAGAGGTGGGACAGAGAGCTACGAGCAGTACTTC. Its protein product is CATSRGGTESYEQYF.

The V gene is TRBV4-3, the J gene TRBJ2-4, with D possibly TRBD2 on 6 matching bases. Trimming took off 0 bases at V and 8 bases at J, with 14 bases between the two ends. CDR1 is LGHNA and CDR2 is YSLEER in the germline V gene. CDR3 size: 15 residues. CDR3 sequence: CASSQDRAGLYIQYF. In DNA form, the CDR3 reads TGCGCCAGCAGCCAAGATCGGGCGGGGTTGTACATTCAGTACTTC.

This chain joins TRBV30 and TRBJ2-7; possibly TRBD2 for D (7 bases). This CDR3 is built from 12 residues. Germline V gene lookup returns CDR1 GTSNPN and CDR2 SVGIG (reference sequence). The V end was cut by 8 bases, the J end by 2 bases, with 13 bases between. CDR3 sequence reads: CAGGAGTYEQYF. CDR3 nucleotides: TGTGCCGGGGGGGCGGGAACCTACGAGCAGTACTTC. The whole variable domain, remainder taken from reference TRBV30 and TRBJ2-7, is SQTIHQWPATLVQPVGSPLSLECTVEGTSNPNLYWYRQAAGRGLQLLFYSVGIGQISSEVPQNLSASRPQDRQFILSSKKLLLSDSGFYLCAGGAGTYEQYFGPGTRLTVT.

The rearrangement links TRBV30 to TRBJ1-5; D is possibly TRBD1 (6 bases). The germline V gene encodes CDR1 GTSNPN and CDR2 SVGIG (reference sequence). Trimming pared 1 base from V and 3 bases from J, leaving 7 bases between. The CDR3 is 13 residues long. CDR3 nucleotide sequence: TGTGCCTGGAGTGAGGGGGTCAATCAGCCCCAGCATTTT. Translating it yields CAWSEGVNQPQHF.

This clone has only one observation. The rearrangement joins TRBV2 to TRBJ2-1; D is uncertain. This CDR3 comprises 14 residues. Trimming removed 7 bases from V and 6 bases from J, with 16 bases in between. Germline V gives CDR1 SNHLY, CDR2 FYNNEI. CDR3 residues: CASTGGSLPNEQFF. The CDR3, as DNA: TGTGCCAGCACCGGTGGGTCTCTCCCCAATGAGCAGTTCTTC.

This clone came up a few times. The rearrangement links TRBV10-3 to TRBJ1-2; D is ambiguous. CDR3 size: 12 residues. V dropped 4 bases and J dropped 1 base, with 4 bases sitting between them. In germline, CDR1 is ENHRY, CDR2 SYGVKD. The CDR3: CAISALNYGYTF. The CDR3, as DNA: TGTGCCATCAGTGCCCTTAACTATGGCTACACCTTC.

This chain links TRBV5-8 with TRBJ2-1; D uncertain. CDR3 size: 17 residues. Deletions cut 1 base from V and 2 bases from J, with 16 bases between. Germline lookup yields CDR1 SGHTS and CDR2 YDEGEE. The CDR3 DNA is TGTGCCAGCAGCTTGAATGTCCTCATCGGCCCCTACAATGAGCAGTTCTTC. Translated, it gives CASSLNVLIGPYNEQFF.

This clone has just one count. This chain uses TRBV7-9 with TRBJ1-1; a weak D match, TRBD1 (6 bases). Per the germline V gene, CDR1 is SEHNR and CDR2 is FQNEAQ (reference sequence). This CDR3 is 15 amino acids long. Trimming shortened V by 5 bases and J by 0 bases, and 13 bases separated the two germline ends. Here the CDR3 reads CASSAGEWVNTEAFF. CDR3 coding DNA: TGTGCCAGCAGCGCAGGGGAGTGGGTGAACACTGAAGCTTTCTTT.

The genes are TRBV30 and TRBJ2-2; 7 positions match TRBD2. This CDR3 is 13 amino acids long. V lost 4 bases and J lost 7; bases outside the gene matches: 6. Germline values: CDR1 GTSNPN, CDR2 SVGIG (reference sequence). CDR3 DNA sequence: TGTGCCTGGAACCGACTAGCCGGCGGGGAGCTGTTTTTT. Amino acid sequence: CAWNRLAGGELFF.

Only a few counts were recorded for this clone. J is TRBJ2-5 and V is TRBV7-7, with 8 nucleotides matching TRBD2. This CDR3 has 14 residues. V trimming: 3 bases; J trimming: 4 bases; junction bases outside the gene matches: 4. Germline CDR1 SSHAT, CDR2 FNYEAQ (reference sequence). CDR3 residues: CASSLERESETQYF. In DNA, the CDR3 is TGTGCCAGCAGCTTGGAGCGGGAGTCAGAGACCCAGTACTTC.

In this sample, this clone turned up once. The chain joins TRBV5-1 to TRBJ2-1; TRBD2 aligns across 10 bases. The CDR3 consists of 19 residues. Germline trimming cut 1 base from V and 2 bases from J; bases unmatched to any gene: 12. Per the germline V gene, CDR1 is SGHRS and CDR2 is YFSETQ. The chain's CDR3 is CASSLYPSGRPLTYNEQFF. The CDR3 nucleotides read TGCGCCAGCAGCTTGTACCCTAGCGGGAGACCGCTTACCTACAATGAGCAGTTCTTC.

This clone appeared a single time. The J gene is TRBJ2-5, the V gene TRBV28; D is ambiguous. The ends were cut back, 5 bases at V and 1 base at J, with 11 bases in the middle. Germline CDR1 MDHEN, CDR2 SYDVKM. The CDR3 spans 14 residues. The CDR3 region is CASSIRRLQETQYF. The CDR3, as DNA: TGTGCCAGCAGTATTAGACGGCTCCAAGAGACCCAGTACTTC.

The rearrangement joins TRBV5-8 to TRBJ1-4; possible D gene TRBD1, 5 bases. The CDR3 length is 15 residues. CDR1 SGHTS and CDR2 YDEGEE come from the germline V gene. Deletions cut 0 bases from V and 8 bases from J, with 14 bases between. The CDR3: CASSLGSGSKEKLFF. The DNA of the CDR3 is TGTGCCAGCAGCTTGGGCTCAGGGTCAAAAGAAAAACTGTTTTTT. The complete variable domain, with remaining parts taken from reference TRBV5-8 and TRBJ1-4, reads EAGVTQSPTHLIKTRGQQATLRCSPISGHTSVYWYQQALGLGLQFLLWYDEGEERNRGNFPPRFSGRQFPNYSSELNVNALELEDSALYLCASSLGSGSKEKLFFGSGTQLSVL.

The table lists this clone with a few counts. The gene calls are TRBV29-1 and TRBJ1-1; 8 bases align to TRBD1. The CDR3 has 14 amino acids. V was pared by 7 bases and J by 10 bases, with 17 bases of the junction left unmatched. Germline V CDR1 and CDR2: SQVTM, ANQGSEA. The chain's CDR3 is CSALGGTGQGVAFF. The CDR3 DNA reads TGCAGCGCCCTTGGAGGGACAGGCCAAGGGGTAGCTTTCTTT.

The chain uses TRBV28 and TRBJ1-1; D unresolved. This CDR3 comprises 13 residues. CDR1 MDHEN and CDR2 SYDVKM come from the germline V gene. Trimming removed 2 bases at V and 2 bases at J, with 6 bases between. This chain's CDR3 is CASSLPYNTEAFF. In DNA, the CDR3 is TGTGCCAGCAGTTTACCCTACAACACTGAAGCTTTCTTT.

The J gene is TRBJ2-7, the V gene TRBV29-1; a possible D gene is TRBD1 (6 bases). Trimming took off 6 bases at V and 7 bases at J, with 19 bases between the two ends. From germline, CDR1 is SQVTM and CDR2 ANQGSEA. CDR3 size: 13 residues. The CDR3 protein is CSVKTAGAREQYF. The DNA for the CDR3 is TGCAGCGTCAAAACGGCAGGGGCTAGGGAGCAGTACTTC.

V and J are TRBV6-5 and TRBJ2-1, with a possible D match to TRBD1 (5 bases). The CDR3 extends over 11 amino acids. CDR1 is MNHEY and CDR2 is SVGAGI in the germline V gene. V was clipped by 6 bases and J by 11 bases, with 11 bases between them. CDR3 nucleotides: TGTGCCAGCAGCACAGGATTAAAGCAGTTCTTC. Translated: CASSTGLKQFF.

The chain recombines TRBV15 with TRBJ2-1, with D possibly being TRBD1 (5 bases). V was pared by 5 bases and J by 4 bases, with 21 bases between. Germline V lookup: CDR1 LNHNV, CDR2 YYDKDF (reference sequence). The CDR3 has 17 amino acids. In DNA, the CDR3 is TGTGCCACCAGCCCAGGGCCCTTATTGAGGTTGTACAATGAGCAGTTCTTC. Protein: CATSPGPLLRLYNEQFF.

The chain recombines TRBV27 with TRBJ2-5; 9 bases map to TRBD1. CDR1 MNHEY and CDR2 SMNVEV come from the germline V gene (reference sequence). V dropped 3 bases and J dropped 1; count of bases not matched to a gene: 6. The CDR3 loop spans 16 amino acids. The CDR3 sequence is CASSFGGQGFQETQYF. In DNA, the CDR3 is TGTGCCAGCAGTTTCGGGGGACAGGGATTCCAAGAGACCCAGTACTTC.